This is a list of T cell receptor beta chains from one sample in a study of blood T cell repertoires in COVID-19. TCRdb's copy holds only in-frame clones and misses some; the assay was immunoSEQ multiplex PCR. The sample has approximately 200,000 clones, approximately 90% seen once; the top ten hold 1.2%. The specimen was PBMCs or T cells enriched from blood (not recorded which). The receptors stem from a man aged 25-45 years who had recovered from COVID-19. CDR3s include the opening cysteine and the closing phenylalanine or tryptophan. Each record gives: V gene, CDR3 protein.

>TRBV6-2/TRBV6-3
CASSGTGVSLNTEAFF
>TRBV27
CASSEGLAQETQYF
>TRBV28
CASATGGLGNEKLFF
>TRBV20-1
CSASQRGPWEQYF
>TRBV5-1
CASSAGTGGFGGYTF
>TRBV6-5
CASSYYASGETQYF
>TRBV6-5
CASRVTGLGYTF
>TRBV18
CASSPTSAETQYF
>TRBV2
CASTEAFSADTQYF
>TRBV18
CASSPYGYNEQFF
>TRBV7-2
CASSPDRGSYEQYF
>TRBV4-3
CASSQTSGGSRAYNEQFF
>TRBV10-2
CASSTGGTEAFF
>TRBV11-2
CASSLGLVSTDTQYF
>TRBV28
CASIPRSGASGYEQYF
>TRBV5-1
CASSGGLGSPLHF
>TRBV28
CASSLMWLAGHLSTDTQYF
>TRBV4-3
CASSQSGPYSPLHF
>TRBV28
CASSLYRALGVDQPQHF
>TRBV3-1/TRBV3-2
CASSQVSWTNYTGELFF
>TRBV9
CASSVTRTSGGNQPQHF
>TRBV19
CASSESGQSNEKLFF
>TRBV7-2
CASSSDTGTQSTDTQYF
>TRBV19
CASSILTGDYGYTF
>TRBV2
CASGGRGTGELFF
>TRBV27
CASSLYQRGRETQYF
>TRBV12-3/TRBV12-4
CASRAGQATEAFF
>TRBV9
CASSEGTGRNTEAFF
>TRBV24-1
CATSGQGSGELFF
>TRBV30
CAWNLGAPFYGYTF
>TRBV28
CASSLTTARNSDTEAFF
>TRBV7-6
CASSSRSTSGSTGELFF
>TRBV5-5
CASSLVPGNSNQPQHF